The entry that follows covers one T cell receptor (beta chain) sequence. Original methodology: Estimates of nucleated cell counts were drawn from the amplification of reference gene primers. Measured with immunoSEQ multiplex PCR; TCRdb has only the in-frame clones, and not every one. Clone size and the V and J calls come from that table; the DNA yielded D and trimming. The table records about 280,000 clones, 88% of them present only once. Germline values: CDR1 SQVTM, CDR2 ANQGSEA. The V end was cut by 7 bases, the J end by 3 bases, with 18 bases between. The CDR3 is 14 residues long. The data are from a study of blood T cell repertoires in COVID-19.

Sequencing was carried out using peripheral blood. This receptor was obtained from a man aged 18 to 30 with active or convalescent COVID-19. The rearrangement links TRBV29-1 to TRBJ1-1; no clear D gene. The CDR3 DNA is TGCAGCGCGACCGAGGGCGCCGGGGACACTGAAGCTTTCTTT. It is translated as CSATEGAGDTEAFF.